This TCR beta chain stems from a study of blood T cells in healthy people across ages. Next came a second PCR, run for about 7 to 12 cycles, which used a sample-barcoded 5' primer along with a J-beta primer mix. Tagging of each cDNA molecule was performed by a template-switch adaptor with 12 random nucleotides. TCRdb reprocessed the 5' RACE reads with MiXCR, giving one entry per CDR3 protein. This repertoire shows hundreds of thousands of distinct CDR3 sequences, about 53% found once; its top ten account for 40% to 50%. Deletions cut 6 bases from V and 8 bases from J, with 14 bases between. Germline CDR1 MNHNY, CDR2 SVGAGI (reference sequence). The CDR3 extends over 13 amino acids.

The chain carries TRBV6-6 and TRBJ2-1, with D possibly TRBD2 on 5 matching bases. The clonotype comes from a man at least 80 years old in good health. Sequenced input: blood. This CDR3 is CASRDSKDYEQFF. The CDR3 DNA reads TGTGCCAGCAGGGATAGTAAGGACTATGAGCAGTTCTTC.